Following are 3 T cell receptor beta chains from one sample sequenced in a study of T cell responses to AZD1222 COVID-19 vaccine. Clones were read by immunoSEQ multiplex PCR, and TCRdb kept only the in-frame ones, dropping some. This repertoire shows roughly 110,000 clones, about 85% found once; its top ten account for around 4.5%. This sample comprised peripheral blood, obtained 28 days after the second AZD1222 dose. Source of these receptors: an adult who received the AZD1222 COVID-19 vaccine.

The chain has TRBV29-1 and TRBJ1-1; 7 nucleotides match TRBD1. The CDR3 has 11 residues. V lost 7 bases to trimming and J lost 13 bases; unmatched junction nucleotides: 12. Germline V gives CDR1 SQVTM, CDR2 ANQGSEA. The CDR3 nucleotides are TGCAGCGCAGTTACCGGGACAGAGGGTTTCTTT. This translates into CSAVTGTEGFF.

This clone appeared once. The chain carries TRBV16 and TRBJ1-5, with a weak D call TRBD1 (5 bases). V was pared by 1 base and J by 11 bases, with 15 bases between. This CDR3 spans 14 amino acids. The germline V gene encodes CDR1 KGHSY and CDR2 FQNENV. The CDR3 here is CASSQFLDGGAQHF. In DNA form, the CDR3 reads TGTGCCAGCAGCCAATTTCTGGACGGGGGAGCCCAGCATTTT.

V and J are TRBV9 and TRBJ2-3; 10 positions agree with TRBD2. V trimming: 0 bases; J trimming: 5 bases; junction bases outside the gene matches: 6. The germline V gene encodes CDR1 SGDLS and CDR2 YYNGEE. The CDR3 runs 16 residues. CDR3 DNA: TGTGCCAGCAGCGTAGCTCTAGCGGGGGTTGTAGATACGCAGTATTTT. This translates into CASSVALAGVVDTQYF.